This T cell receptor beta chain was recovered during a study of Graves' ophthalmopathy and Graves' hyperthyroidism. At least ten counts were recorded for this clonotype. TCR beta CDR3 amplification used RNA transcripts. Second-round multiplex PCR followed a first-round RT-PCR using HTBI primers. TCRdb redid the calling of the multiplex PCR reads with MiXCR, one entry per CDR3 protein. The sample lists 600,000 to 700,000 distinct CDR3 sequences, approximately 39% occurring once. This receptor was identified in an adult man with Graves' ophthalmopathy. The sample taken for sequencing was peripheral blood.

For the CDR3, the DNA is TGCAGTGCTAGAGTGGGGAATGAAGGCTACACCTTC. It yields the protein CSARVGNEGYTF. This chain links TRBV20-1 with TRBJ1-2; no firm D call. The length of the CDR3 is 12 residues. The V and J ends lost 1 base and 8 bases respectively, with 11 bases between them. Germline V CDR1 and CDR2: DFQATT, SNEGSKA (reference sequence).